This TCR beta chain was sequenced for a study of T cells in women clearing cervical HPV infection (dated by TCRdb to the late 2010s). Study-wide context: The cases were 25 women with histologically confirmed HPV16-related CIN3 or worse, and 2 of these cases were invasive cancers. The 20 to 25 controls were women who cleared a single incident HPV16 infection within 12 months without developing precancer or cancer. Case blood was taken at the visit when the lesion was first identified, whereas control blood was taken when infection was no longer detected. For cases, the median interval between lesion detection and blood sampling was around 140 days, with an interquartile range of roughly 85 to 220 days. Because only a few women had HLA typing data, the possibility that HLA type acted as a confounder could not be ruled out. Nested within Costa Rica's Guanacaste HPV Natural History Study, an exploratory proof-of-principle case-control study compared TCR repertoires across cervical HPV16 outcomes. Cases were matched to controls by age within five years and by the year the sample was collected. Median age was about 35 years in cases versus less than 40 in controls, and baseline characteristics did not differ significantly. The parent cohort enrolled about 10,000 women aged 18 or older in Guanacaste, Costa Rica, in about 1992 to 1994 and followed the women for seven years. As quality controls, five blinded duplicates were added to each group, bringing the total to about 60 samples made up of 50 or so participants and 10 replicates.

The study at large found these results: Cases were distinguished from controls with an estimated AUC of approximately 0.8 by random forest classifiers combining richness and V gene abundances. Whether associations preceded infection or resulted from infection could not be shown with the cross-sectional design, and effector/memory subsets and HPV-specific T cells were not isolated. Across sequencing depths, CIN3+ cases showed significantly higher TCR repertoire richness than controls, but evenness did not differ between the groups. TRBV6-7 relative abundance was lower in cases than in controls (approximately 0.11% versus 0.16%; Bonferroni P = 0.0008). T-cell numbers per sample were unknown, so richness differences could reflect varying T-cell content rather than repertoire biology.

Every participant had a single incident cervical HPV16 infection, and women with prevalent HPV16 infections were excluded. Cervical HPV DNA was detected with MY09/MY11 PCR, and genotyping was done with dot-blot hybridization. Approximately 15 mL of heparinized blood were centrifuged, and the buffy coat was aliquoted, frozen at -30°C, then stored at -80°C. Genomic DNA was extracted from buffy coat specimens using QIAGEN kits. As concerns this clone: This receptor's antigen is unknown. The CDR3 extends 3 residues past the end of the read, so its final part is completed from the germline J gene.

The immunoSEQ assay used multiplex PCR to amplify TCR beta CDR3 regions from an average of approximately 1,200 ng of genomic DNA per sample. To correct primer bias, the assay used a complete synthetic TCR repertoire to set an amplification baseline. The amplicons were sequenced using the Illumina platform. The authors' pipeline ran thus. Sequences were error-corrected by clustering with frequency ratios and a modified nearest-neighbor algorithm, then analyzed in the immunoSEQ Analyzer with IMGT gene definitions. At each rarefaction depth, TCR richness and evenness were averaged across 20 rarefaction repeats, and samples with fewer sequences than that depth were excluded. V, D and J gene relative abundances were compared between groups with Wilcoxon rank sum tests, applying FDR correction. For the blinded duplicates, the intraclass correlation was roughly 96% for TCR richness and averaged 76.4% across roughly 72 gene segments. Held by TCRdb, this immuneACCESS table contains in-frame sequences only and omits some clones. Under half of the omission traces to an unresolved V gene where checked; the cause of the rest is unknown. That table supplies the V and J calls and clone size; D and trimming were determined from the DNA. This sample's table has entries for around 19,000 clones. The ten largest make up 6.5% to 8% of the sample.

CDR1 and CDR2 are read off the germline V gene as KGHSH and LQKENI. Measured from the cysteine to the phenylalanine, the CDR3 is 15 residues long. Part of the CDR3 DNA is given, 36 bases translated from base 1. The sequence was obtained from a woman between 18 and 69 years old with a cervical HPV16 infection that either progressed to CIN3+ or cleared (not recorded which). The V gene is TRBV18 and the J gene is TRBJ2-4; 7 bases in the middle match TRBD1. The source material was blood buffy coat. CDR3 bases read: TGTGCCAGCTCACCAAATACAGGGGCAGATTATGGT. The encoded protein is CASSPNTGADYG. The complete CDR3 reads CASSPNTGADYGQYF.